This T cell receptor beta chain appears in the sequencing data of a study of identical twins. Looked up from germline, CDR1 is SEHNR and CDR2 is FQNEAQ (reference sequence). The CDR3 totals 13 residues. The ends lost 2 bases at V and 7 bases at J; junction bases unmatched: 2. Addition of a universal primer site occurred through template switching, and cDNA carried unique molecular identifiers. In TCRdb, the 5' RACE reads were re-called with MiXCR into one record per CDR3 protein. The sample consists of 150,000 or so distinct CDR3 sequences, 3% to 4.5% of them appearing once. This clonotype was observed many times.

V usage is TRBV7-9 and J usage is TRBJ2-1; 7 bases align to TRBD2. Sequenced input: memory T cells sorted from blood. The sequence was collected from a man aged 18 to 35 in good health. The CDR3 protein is CASSLLAANEQFF. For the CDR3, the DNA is TGTGCCAGCAGCTTACTAGCGGCAAATGAGCAGTTCTTC.